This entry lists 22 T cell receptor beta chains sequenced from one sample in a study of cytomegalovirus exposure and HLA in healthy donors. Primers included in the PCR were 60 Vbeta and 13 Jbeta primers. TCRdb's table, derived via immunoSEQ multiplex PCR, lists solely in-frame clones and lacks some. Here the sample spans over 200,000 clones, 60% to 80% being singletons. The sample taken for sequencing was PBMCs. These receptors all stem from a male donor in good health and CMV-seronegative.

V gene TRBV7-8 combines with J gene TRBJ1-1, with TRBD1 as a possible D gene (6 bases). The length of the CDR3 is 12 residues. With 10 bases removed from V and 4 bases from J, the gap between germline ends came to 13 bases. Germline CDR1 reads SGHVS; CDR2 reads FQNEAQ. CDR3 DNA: TGTGCCACACAGGGTGGAGCCACTGAAGCTTTCTTT. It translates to CATQGGATEAFF.

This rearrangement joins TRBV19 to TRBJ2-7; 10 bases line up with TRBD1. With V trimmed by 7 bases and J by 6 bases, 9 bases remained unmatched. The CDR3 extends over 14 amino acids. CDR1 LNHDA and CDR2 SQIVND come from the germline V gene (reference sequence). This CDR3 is CASTLDRGGSEQYF. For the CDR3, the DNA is TGTGCCAGTACTTTGGACAGGGGGGGAAGCGAGCAGTACTTC.

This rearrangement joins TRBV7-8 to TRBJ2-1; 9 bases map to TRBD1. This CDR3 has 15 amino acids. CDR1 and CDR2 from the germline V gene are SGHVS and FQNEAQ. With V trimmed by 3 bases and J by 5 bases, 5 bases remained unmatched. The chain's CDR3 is CASSLGTGIHNEQFF. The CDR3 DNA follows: TGTGCCAGCAGCTTGGGGACAGGGATCCACAATGAGCAGTTCTTC.

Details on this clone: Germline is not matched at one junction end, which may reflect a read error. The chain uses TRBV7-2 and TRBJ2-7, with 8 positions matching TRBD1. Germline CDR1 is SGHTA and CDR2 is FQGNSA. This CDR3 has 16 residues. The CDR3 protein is CASSPRTGSDYYEQYF. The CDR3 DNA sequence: TGTGCCAGCAGCCCCAGGACAGGGTCCGACTACTACGAGCAATACTTC.

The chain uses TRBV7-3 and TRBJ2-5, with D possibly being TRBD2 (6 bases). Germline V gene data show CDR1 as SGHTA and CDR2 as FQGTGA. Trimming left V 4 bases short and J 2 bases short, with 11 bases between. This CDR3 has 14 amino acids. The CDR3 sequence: CASSSRGLQETQYF. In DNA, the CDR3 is TGTGCCAGCAGCTCCCGGGGGTTACAAGAGACCCAGTACTTC. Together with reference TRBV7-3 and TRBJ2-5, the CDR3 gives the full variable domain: GAGVSQTPSNKVTEKGKYVELRCDPISGHTALYWYRQSLGQGPEFLIYFQGTGAADDSGLPNDRFFAVRPEGSVSTLKIQRTERGDSAVYLCASSSRGLQETQYFGPGTRLLVL.

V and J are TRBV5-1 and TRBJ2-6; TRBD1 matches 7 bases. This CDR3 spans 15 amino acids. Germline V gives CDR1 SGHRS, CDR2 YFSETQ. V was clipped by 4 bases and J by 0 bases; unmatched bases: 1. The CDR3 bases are TGCGCCAGCAGCCGACAGGGCTCTGGGGCCAACGTCCTGACTTTC. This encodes CASSRQGSGANVLTF. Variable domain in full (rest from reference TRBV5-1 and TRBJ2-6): KAGVTQTPRYLIKTRGQQVTLSCSPISGHRSVSWYQQTPGQGLQFLFEYFSETQRNKGNFPGRFSGRQFSNSRSEMNVSTLELGDSALYLCASSRQGSGANVLTFGAGSRLTVL.

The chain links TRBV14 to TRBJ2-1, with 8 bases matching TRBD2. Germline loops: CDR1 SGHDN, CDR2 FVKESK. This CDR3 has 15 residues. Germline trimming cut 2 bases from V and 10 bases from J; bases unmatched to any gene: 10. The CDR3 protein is CASSQMDGRVNEQFF. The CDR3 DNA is TGTGCCAGCAGCCAAATGGACGGGAGGGTTAACGAGCAGTTCTTC. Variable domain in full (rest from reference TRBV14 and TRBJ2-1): EAGVTQFPSHSVIEKGQTVTLRCDPISGHDNLYWYRRVMGKEIKFLLHFVKESKQDESGMPNNRFLAERTGGTYSTLKVQPAELEDSGVYFCASSQMDGRVNEQFFGPGTRLTVL.

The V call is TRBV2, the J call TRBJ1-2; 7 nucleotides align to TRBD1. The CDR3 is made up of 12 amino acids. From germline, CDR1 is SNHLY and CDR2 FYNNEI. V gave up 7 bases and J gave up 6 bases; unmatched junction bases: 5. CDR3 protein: CASIDRADGYTF. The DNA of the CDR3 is TGTGCCAGCATCGACAGGGCTGATGGCTACACCTTC.

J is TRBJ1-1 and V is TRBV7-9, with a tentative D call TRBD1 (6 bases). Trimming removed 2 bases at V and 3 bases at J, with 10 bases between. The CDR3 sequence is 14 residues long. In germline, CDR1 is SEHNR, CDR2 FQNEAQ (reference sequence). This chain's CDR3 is CASSLSQGHTEAFF. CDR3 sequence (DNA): TGTGCCAGCAGCTTATCACAGGGACACACTGAAGCTTTCTTT.

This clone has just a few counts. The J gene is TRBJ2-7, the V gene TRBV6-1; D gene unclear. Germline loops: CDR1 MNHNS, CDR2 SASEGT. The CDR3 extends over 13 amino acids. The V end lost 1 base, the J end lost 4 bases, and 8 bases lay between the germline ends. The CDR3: CASSEDEIYEQYF. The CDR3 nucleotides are TGTGCCAGCAGTGAAGATGAGATTTACGAGCAGTACTTC.

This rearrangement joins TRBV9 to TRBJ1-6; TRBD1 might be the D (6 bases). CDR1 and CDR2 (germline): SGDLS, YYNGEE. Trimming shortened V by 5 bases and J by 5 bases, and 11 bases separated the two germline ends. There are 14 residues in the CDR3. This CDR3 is CASSGDRHNSPLHF. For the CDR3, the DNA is TGTGCCAGCAGTGGTGACAGGCATAATTCACCCCTCCACTTT.

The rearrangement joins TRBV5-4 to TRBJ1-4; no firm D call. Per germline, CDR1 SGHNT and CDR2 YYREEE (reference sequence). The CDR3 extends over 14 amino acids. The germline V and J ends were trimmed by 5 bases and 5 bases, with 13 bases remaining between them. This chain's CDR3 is CASSFTGNNEKLFF. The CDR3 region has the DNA TGTGCCAGCAGTTTTACCGGGAACAATGAAAAACTGTTTTTT.

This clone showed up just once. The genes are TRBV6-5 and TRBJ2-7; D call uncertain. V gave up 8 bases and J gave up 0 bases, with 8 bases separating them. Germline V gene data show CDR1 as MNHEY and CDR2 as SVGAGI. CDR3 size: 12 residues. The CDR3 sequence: CASWSSSYEQYF. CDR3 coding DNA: TGTGCCAGCTGGTCGAGCTCCTACGAGCAGTACTTC.

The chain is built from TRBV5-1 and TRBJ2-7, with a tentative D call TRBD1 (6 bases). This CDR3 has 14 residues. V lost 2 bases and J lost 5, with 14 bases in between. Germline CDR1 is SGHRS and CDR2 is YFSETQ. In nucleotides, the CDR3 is TGCGCCAGCAGCTTTTCGAGGGGGATCGACGAGCAGTACTTC. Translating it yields CASSFSRGIDEQYF.

The DNA for the CDR3 is TGTGCCAGCAGCTTGGTTGAGGGTAACTATGGCTACACCTTC. Translated, it gives CASSLVEGNYGYTF. The rearrangement joins TRBV7-2 to TRBJ1-2; D remains unclear. The germline V gene has CDR1 SGHTA and CDR2 FQGNSA. This CDR3 comprises 14 residues. The V and J ends lost 3 bases and 1 base respectively, with 9 bases between them.

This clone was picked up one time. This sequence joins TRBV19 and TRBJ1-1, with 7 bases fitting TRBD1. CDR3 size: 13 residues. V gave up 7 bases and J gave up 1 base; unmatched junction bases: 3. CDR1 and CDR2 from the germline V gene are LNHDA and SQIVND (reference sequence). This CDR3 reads CASTRTGNTEAFF. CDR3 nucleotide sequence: TGTGCCAGTACCAGGACAGGGAACACTGAAGCTTTCTTT.

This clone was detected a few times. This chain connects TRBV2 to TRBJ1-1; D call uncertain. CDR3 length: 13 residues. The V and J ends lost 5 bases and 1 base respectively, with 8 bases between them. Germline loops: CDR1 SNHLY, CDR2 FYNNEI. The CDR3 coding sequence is TGTGCCAGCAGTTATACAGCGAACACTGAAGCTTTCTTT. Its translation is CASSYTANTEAFF. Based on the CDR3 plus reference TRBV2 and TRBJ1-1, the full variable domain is EPEVTQTPSHQVTQMGQEVILRCVPISNHLYFYWYRQILGQKVEFLVSFYNNEISEKSEIFDDQFSVERPDGSNFTLKIRSTKLEDSAMYFCASSYTANTEAFFGQGTRLTVV.

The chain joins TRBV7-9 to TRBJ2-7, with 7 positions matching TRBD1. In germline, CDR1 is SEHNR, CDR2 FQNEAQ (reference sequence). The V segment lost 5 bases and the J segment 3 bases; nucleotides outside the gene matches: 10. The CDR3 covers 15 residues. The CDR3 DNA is TGTGCCAGCAGCCAAGGGGGCAGCAGGAGCTACGAGCAGTACTTC. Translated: CASSQGGSRSYEQYF.

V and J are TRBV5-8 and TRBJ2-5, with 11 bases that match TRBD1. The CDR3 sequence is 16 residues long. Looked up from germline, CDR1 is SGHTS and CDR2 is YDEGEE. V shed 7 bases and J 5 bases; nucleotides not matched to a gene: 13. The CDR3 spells CASPTGTGGRLETQYF. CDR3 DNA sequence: TGTGCCAGCCCCACCGGGACAGGGGGGCGATTGGAGACCCAGTACTTC.

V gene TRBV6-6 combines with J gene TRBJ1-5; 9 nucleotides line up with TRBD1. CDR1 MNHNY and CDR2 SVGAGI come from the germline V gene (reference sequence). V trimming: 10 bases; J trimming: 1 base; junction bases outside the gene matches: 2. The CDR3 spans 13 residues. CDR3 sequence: CATTGGSNQPQHF. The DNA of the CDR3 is TGTGCCACCACAGGGGGCAGCAATCAGCCCCAGCATTTT.

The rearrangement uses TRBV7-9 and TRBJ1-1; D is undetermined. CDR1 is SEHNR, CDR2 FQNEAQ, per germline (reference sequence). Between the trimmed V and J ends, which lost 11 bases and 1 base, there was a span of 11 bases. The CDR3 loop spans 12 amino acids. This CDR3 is CACGEQNTEAFF. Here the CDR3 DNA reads TGTGCCTGTGGGGAGCAGAACACTGAAGCTTTCTTT.

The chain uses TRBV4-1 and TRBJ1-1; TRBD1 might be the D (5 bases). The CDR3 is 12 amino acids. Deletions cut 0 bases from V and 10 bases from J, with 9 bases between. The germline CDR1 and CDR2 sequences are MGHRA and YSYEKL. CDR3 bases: TGCGCCAGCAGCCAAGAGCGGGGCCGAGCTTTCTTT. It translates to CASSQERGRAFF.